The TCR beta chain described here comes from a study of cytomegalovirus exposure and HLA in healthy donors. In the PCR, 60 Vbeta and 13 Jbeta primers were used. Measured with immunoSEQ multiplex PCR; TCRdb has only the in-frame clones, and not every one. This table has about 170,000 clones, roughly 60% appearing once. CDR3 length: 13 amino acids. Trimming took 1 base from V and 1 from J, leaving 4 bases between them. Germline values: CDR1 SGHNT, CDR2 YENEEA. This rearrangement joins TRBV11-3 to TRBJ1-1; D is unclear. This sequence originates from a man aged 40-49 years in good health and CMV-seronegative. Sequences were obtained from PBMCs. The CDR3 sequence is CASSLGANTEAFF. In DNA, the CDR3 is TGTGCCAGCAGCTTAGGGGCGAACACTGAAGCTTTCTTT.